These T cell receptor beta chains were read from a single sample in a study of identical twins. TCRdb analysed the 5' RACE reads with MiXCR anew, one entry per CDR3 protein. The data show 450,000 to 650,000 distinct CDR3 sequences, with over 8.5% seen just once and roughly 3% held by the top ten. These data also featured in a second study, about yellow fever vaccine responses in identical twins.

The sample was PBMCs. The receptors derive from a woman younger than 30 in good health. Both conserved end residues are part of each CDR3. D genes are given only for firm matches. Not all rows give a size; the values are once, few, many and, for expanded clones, a class.

V: TRBV16
J: TRBJ2-7
size: few
D: -
CDR3: CASSQSTQQYF
DNA: TGTGCCAGCAGCCAATCGACACAGCAGTACTTC

V: TRBV14
J: TRBJ2-3
size: few
D: -
CDR3: CASSQSPTPGLLSDTQYF
DNA: TGTGCCAGCAGCCAAAGCCCAACGCCGGGACTCTTATCAGATACGCAGTATTTT

V: TRBV27
J: TRBJ2-3
size: -
D: TRBD2
CDR3: CASSVLPGLASTDTQYF
DNA: TGTGCCAGCAGTGTACTACCGGGACTAGCAAGCACAGATACGCAGTATTTT

V: TRBV20-1
J: TRBJ1-1
size: many
D: -
CDR3: CSARDRAYGALAFF
DNA: TGCAGTGCTAGAGATCGGGCATACGGTGCGCTCGCTTTCTTT

V: TRBV12-3/TRBV12-4
J: TRBJ1-1
size: -
D: -
CDR3: CASSNGRALLNTEAFF
DNA: TGTGCCAGCAGCAATGGACGGGCCCTTTTGAACACTGAAGCTTTCTTT

V: TRBV6-5
J: TRBJ2-5
size: -
D: -
CDR3: CASSYSESLYQETQYF
DNA: TGTGCCAGCAGTTACTCGGAGAGCCTGTACCAAGAGACCCAGTACTTC

V: TRBV11-2
J: TRBJ2-3
size: -
D: -
CDR3: CASSVRSVGAPTDTQYF
DNA: TGTGCCAGCAGCGTTCGTTCGGTGGGAGCCCCCACAGATACGCAGTATTTT

V: TRBV7-2
J: TRBJ1-3
size: many
D: -
CDR3: CASSFVSSGNTIYF
DNA: TGTGCCAGCAGCTTTGTGAGCTCTGGAAACACCATATATTTT

V: TRBV6-1
J: TRBJ2-1
size: few
D: TRBD2
CDR3: CASAVAGGPHEQFF
DNA: TGTGCCAGCGCGGTTGCGGGAGGGCCTCATGAGCAGTTCTTC

V: TRBV5-1
J: TRBJ2-3
size: many
D: TRBD2
CDR3: CASSVTSGVKDTQYF
DNA: TGCGCCAGCAGCGTGACTAGCGGGGTTAAGGATACGCAGTATTTT

V: TRBV20-1
J: TRBJ2-1
size: -
D: TRBD1
CDR3: CSATVENRDREQFF
DNA: TGCAGTGCTACTGTCGAAAACCGGGACAGGGAGCAGTTCTTC

V: TRBV25-1
J: TRBJ2-1
size: many
D: -
CDR3: CASSEAGNEQFF
DNA: TGTGCCAGCAGTGAAGCCGGGAATGAGCAGTTCTTC

V: TRBV6-1
J: TRBJ2-4
size: -
D: -
CDR3: CASSPEALAKNIQYF
DNA: TGTGCCAGCAGTCCCGAGGCTCTAGCCAAAAACATTCAGTACTTC

V: TRBV2
J: TRBJ2-3
size: once
D: -
CDR3: CASSEEPVSTDTQYF
DNA: TGTGCCAGCAGTGAAGAGCCAGTGAGCACAGATACGCAGTATTTT

V: TRBV6-4
J: TRBJ2-1
size: -
D: TRBD2
CDR3: CASSRTGTSGYNEQFF
DNA: TGTGCCAGCAGCCGGACCGGGACTAGCGGCTACAATGAGCAGTTCTTC

V: TRBV7-8
J: TRBJ1-2
size: many
D: -
CDR3: CASSLALLFTGNSGYGYTF
DNA: TGTGCCAGCAGCTTAGCGCTCCTCTTTACAGGGAATAGCGGCTATGGCTACACCTTC

V: TRBV28
J: TRBJ2-5
size: -
D: TRBD2
CDR3: CASSTLGTSGGETQYF
DNA: TGTGCCAGCAGCACCCTCGGGACTAGCGGGGGGGAGACCCAGTACTTC

V: TRBV20-1
J: TRBJ2-7
size: -
D: -
CDR3: CSKRYGVEQYF
DNA: TGCAGCAAACGGTACGGAGTGGAGCAGTACTTC

V: TRBV7-2
J: TRBJ2-3
size: few
D: -
CDR3: CASRHPVGPLSNTQYF
DNA: TGTGCCAGCCGCCATCCTGTGGGGCCTCTATCGAATACGCAGTATTTT

V: TRBV7-6
J: TRBJ2-3
size: -
D: TRBD2
CDR3: CASSLYPGTSPTDTQYF
DNA: TGTGCCAGCAGCTTATACCCCGGGACTAGCCCCACAGATACGCAGTATTTT

V: TRBV7-9
J: TRBJ1-1
size: -
D: -
CDR3: CASKYDRNTEAFF
DNA: TGTGCCAGCAAATATGACAGGAACACTGAAGCTTTCTTT

V: TRBV10-3
J: TRBJ2-5
size: many
D: -
CDR3: CAISESEQGFYQETQYF
DNA: TGTGCCATCAGTGAGTCGGAGCAGGGGTTTTACCAAGAGACCCAGTACTTC

V: TRBV18
J: TRBJ2-4
size: -
D: -
CDR3: CASSPPEGPTIQYF
DNA: TGTGCCAGCTCACCCCCAGAGGGCCCAACAATTCAGTACTTC

V: TRBV5-1
J: TRBJ1-1
size: few
D: -
CDR3: CASSLEVENTEAFF
DNA: TGCGCCAGCAGCTTGGAGGTGGAGAACACTGAAGCTTTCTTT

V: TRBV7-8
J: TRBJ2-7
size: -
D: TRBD1
CDR3: CASSGWTGVPYEQYF
DNA: TGTGCCAGCAGCGGGTGGACAGGGGTCCCCTACGAGCAGTACTTC

V: TRBV2
J: TRBJ2-5
size: few
D: -
CDR3: CASSERQTQETQYF
DNA: TGTGCCAGCAGTGAACGACAGACTCAAGAGACCCAGTACTTC

V: TRBV3-1
J: TRBJ2-7
size: many
D: TRBD1
CDR3: CASSQAGQGWRYEQYF
DNA: TGTGCCAGCAGCCAAGCCGGACAGGGTTGGAGATACGAGCAGTACTTC

V: TRBV11-1
J: TRBJ2-3
size: -
D: -
CDR3: CASSLGGTSSTDTQYF
DNA: TGTGCCAGCAGCTTAGGTGGTACTTCTAGCACAGATACGCAGTATTTT

V: TRBV6-2/TRBV6-3
J: TRBJ2-5
size: -
D: TRBD2
CDR3: CASSYSSGKIQETQYF
DNA: TGTGCCAGCAGTTACTCTAGCGGGAAGATACAAGAGACCCAGTACTTC

V: TRBV7-2
J: TRBJ1-5
size: -
D: -
CDR3: CASSLASGLNQPQHF
DNA: TGTGCCAGCAGCTTAGCTTCAGGCCTCAATCAGCCCCAGCATTTT

V: TRBV12-3/TRBV12-4
J: TRBJ2-1
size: many
D: TRBD2
CDR3: CASSPQRGSYNEQFF
DNA: TGTGCCAGCAGTCCTCAGCGGGGTTCCTACAATGAGCAGTTCTTC

V: TRBV3-1
J: TRBJ2-4
size: few
D: -
CDR3: CASSQEARLHGGNIQYF
DNA: TGTGCCAGCAGCCAAGAGGCCAGGTTACACGGGGGAAACATTCAGTACTTC

V: TRBV5-1
J: TRBJ2-1
size: -
D: TRBD1
CDR3: CASSLGTGVGTYNEQFF
DNA: TGCGCCAGCAGCTTGGGGACAGGGGTTGGGACCTACAATGAGCAGTTCTTC

V: TRBV12-5
J: TRBJ2-1
size: few
D: -
CDR3: CASGLVLGDDPHSYNEQFF
DNA: TGTGCTAGTGGTTTGGTACTAGGGGATGATCCACACTCCTACAATGAGCAGTTCTTC

V: TRBV25-1
J: TRBJ1-6
size: many
D: -
CDR3: CASSETVGGNSPLHF
DNA: TGTGCCAGCAGTGAAACCGTGGGCGGGAATTCACCCCTCCACTTT

V: TRBV20-1
J: TRBJ2-7
size: -
D: -
CDR3: CSARIEQINYEQYF
DNA: TGCAGTGCTAGAATCGAACAGATAAATTACGAGCAGTACTTC

V: TRBV10-3
J: TRBJ2-1
size: few
D: -
CDR3: CAISYRNNEQFF
DNA: TGTGCCATATCATACCGGAACAATGAGCAGTTCTTC

V: TRBV2
J: TRBJ2-7
size: few
D: TRBD2
CDR3: CAGDLGGNEQYF
DNA: TGTGCCGGAGACCTGGGGGGGAACGAGCAGTACTTC

V: TRBV7-2
J: TRBJ2-5
size: many
D: -
CDR3: CASSLYSRKYF
DNA: TGTGCCAGCAGCTTATACAGCCGGAAGTACTTC

V: TRBV6-2/TRBV6-3
J: TRBJ2-2
size: -
D: TRBD1
CDR3: CASSMAGQGNNGELFF
DNA: TGTGCCAGCAGCATGGCCGGACAGGGGAATAACGGGGAGCTGTTTTTT

V: TRBV27
J: TRBJ2-5
size: -
D: TRBD1
CDR3: CASEYRDRVETQYF
DNA: TGTGCCAGCGAATACCGGGACAGGGTTGAGACCCAGTACTTC

V: TRBV10-3
J: TRBJ1-1
size: -
D: -
CDR3: CAISDPLQGGYSEAFF
DNA: TGTGCCATCAGTGACCCCTTACAGGGAGGGTACTCTGAAGCTTTCTTT

V: TRBV6-1
J: TRBJ1-1
size: -
D: TRBD1
CDR3: CASRTGTGREAFF
DNA: TGTGCCAGCAGGACCGGGACAGGGCGTGAAGCTTTCTTT

V: TRBV7-9
J: TRBJ2-7
size: -
D: -
CDR3: CASRSGDSYEQYF
DNA: TGTGCCAGCCGCTCCGGGGACTCCTACGAGCAGTACTTC

V: TRBV2
J: TRBJ1-2
size: -
D: -
CDR3: CASITGTPVGGYTF
DNA: TGTGCCAGCATAACCGGGACGCCGGTGGGAGGCTACACCTTC

V: TRBV11-2
J: TRBJ2-1
size: few
D: -
CDR3: CASSLAAGYNEQFF
DNA: TGTGCCAGCAGCTTAGCGGCAGGTTACAATGAGCAGTTCTTC

V: TRBV9
J: TRBJ1-6
size: -
D: -
CDR3: CASSVRGTGSNSPLHF
DNA: TGTGCCAGCAGCGTGCGGGGCACAGGGAGTAATTCACCCCTCCACTTT

V: TRBV6-6
J: TRBJ1-1
size: -
D: -
CDR3: CASFRGNTEAFF
DNA: TGTGCCAGCTTTAGGGGGAACACTGAAGCTTTCTTT

V: TRBV9
J: TRBJ2-2
size: many
D: -
CDR3: CASSVMENTGELFF
DNA: TGTGCCAGCAGCGTCATGGAGAACACCGGGGAGCTGTTTTTT

V: TRBV7-9
J: TRBJ2-7
size: -
D: -
CDR3: CASSLLRPGLTYEQYF
DNA: TGTGCCAGCAGCTTACTCCGTCCCGGGTTAACCTACGAGCAGTACTTC

V: TRBV7-2
J: TRBJ2-5
size: few
D: -
CDR3: CASSLAQGGQETQYF
DNA: TGTGCCAGCAGCTTAGCACAGGGAGGACAAGAGACCCAGTACTTC